This TCR beta chain was captured in a study of blood T cell repertoires in COVID-19. About the research overall: In each case, the material was cDNA or gDNA derived from T cells, B-cell-depleted T cells, or PBMCs.

Methods used by the authors: Nucleated cell counts were estimated from reference gene primer amplification. Method: immunoSEQ multiplex PCR; TCRdb's copy keeps in-frame clones and lacks some. That table furnishes V, J and clone size, whereas the DNA furnished D and trimming. Among approximately 260,000 clones listed, about 80% were seen once. The V and J ends lost 5 bases and 3 bases respectively, with 17 bases between them. CDR1 is MGHRA and CDR2 is YSYEKL in the germline V gene. This CDR3 is built from 17 residues. This clone has a single count. This chain links TRBV4-1 with TRBJ2-6, with D tentatively TRBD2 (6 bases). Sequencing used peripheral blood. The origin of this receptor is a human donor in a cohort sampled during active COVID-19. CDR3 coding DNA: TGCGCCAGCAGCACCCCAAGGTCGGGACTTGGGGCCAACGTCCTGACTTTC. Amino acids: CASSTPRSGLGANVLTF.